This entry describes one T cell receptor (beta chain). This clone was seen a handful of times. The antigen it recognizes is unknown. Base quality data are lacking; no much larger clone is found one base away. The data belong to a study of CD39 and CD103 CD8 tumor-infiltrating T cells (dated by TCRdb to the late 2010s). At the level of the whole study: Repertoire comparisons were shown for an HPV-positive HNSCC, an HPV-negative HNSCC, an ovarian cancer and a melanoma patient. Deep sequencing of TCRbeta CDR3 was used to compare the repertoires of CD8 TIL subsets, defined by CD103 and CD39, with those of peripheral memory CD8 T cells.

From roughly 10,000 to 100,000 sorted cells per subset, genomic DNA was extracted using the DNeasy Blood and Tissue Kit. TCRbeta V-J or V-D-J regions were sequenced and mapped by the immunoSEQ service, with coverage above 10x per sample. The original pipeline was this. Analysis was restricted to productive rearrangements exported from the immunoSEQ Analyzer platform, and clonality was assessed using the 500 most abundant clones. The Morisita-Horn similarity index and the Jaccard index were used to quantify the overlap in repertoires between populations. Morisita-Horn similarity between CD8 T-cell subset TCR repertoires was measured in about 6 cancer patients. The clones in this table, taken by TCRdb from immuneACCESS, are in-frame only. Not every clone is retained; where verified, under half of the shortfall comes from an unresolved V gene, and the cause of the rest is unknown. The V and J calls and the clone size are those of that table, but D and trimming were determined from the DNA. Here the sample has about 7,400 clones; 50% to 75% occur a single time. Of the sample, approximately 54% is held by the ten largest clones.

Counted from cysteine to phenylalanine, this CDR3 has 14 amino acids. The only DNA kept is the CDR3, 42 bases in frame from the first base. Reading the germline V gene gives CDR1 SNHLY and CDR2 FYNNEI. V and J lose 4 bases and 0 bases, and a span of 10 bases separates them. What the authors observed across the whole study: DP CD8 TILs appeared to be more oligoclonal than DN and SP CD8 TILs and blood memory CD8 T cells, with about 56-86% covered by the top 30 clonotypes. DP TIL clonotypes were rarely found in blood or uninvolved lymph node, whereas DN TIL clonotypes largely overlapped peripheral memory CD8 repertoires.

At the time of sample collection the patients were not on therapy, although prior treatments varied from chemotherapy, radiotherapy, surgery and immunotherapy to no treatment. After thawing, cells were enriched for T lymphocytes using a negative-selection kit, with EpCAM beads added for tumor-infiltrating lymphocytes. Memory CD8 T cells were sorted as CD8+CD4-CD45RA- cells regardless of CCR7 expression. Peripheral blood mononuclear cells were isolated by Ficoll-Paque PLUS gradient and cryopreserved before analysis. Populations were sorted on a FACSAria II to just over 98% purity, and cell pellets were frozen without culture for TCR sequencing.

Specimen: CD8+ T cells sorted from blood. In light of the paper, this sample's cell subset or site label describes: total memory CD8 T cells (CD45RA-CCR7+/-) from blood or uninvolved lymph node. The rearrangement joined TRBV2 to TRBJ2-7; the D gene lacks a confident call. The receptor was derived from a human donor with head and neck squamous cell carcinoma. The CDR3 amino acid sequence is: CASSGARLSYEQYF. The DNA reads TGTGCCAGCAGTGGGGCCAGGCTCTCCTACGAGCAGTACTTC.